This TCR beta chain was sequenced during a study of T cell changes during pregnancy in multiple sclerosis (dated by TCRdb to between 2018 and 2020). Broadly, across the study: In women with multiple sclerosis, the researchers looked at how the T cell repertoire shifted as pregnancy progressed.

A remark on this clone: What antigen it recognizes has not been identified. Qualities for individual bases were not recorded, and no much larger clone is one base off.

Library generation was performed with the immunoSEQ multiplex PCR assay. TCRdb mirrors the immuneACCESS table, restricted to in-frame sequences. Some clones are absent from its copies; in checked studies, under half trace to an unresolved V gene, and the reason for the others is unknown. The sample profile shows approximately 70,000 clones; 80% to 95% of them were found once. The ten top clones hold approximately 2% of the sample. The sequenced sample was peripheral blood, obtained in the second trimester of pregnancy. The sequence came from a female donor with multiple sclerosis, enrolled in a pregnancy study.

The DNA is as follows: TGCAGCGTTGAAGATACGGGCAGGGGGCTTGGAAACACCATATATTTT. Translated, it reads CSVEDTGRGLGNTIYF. The receptor chain draws on TRBV29-1 and TRBJ1-3, and 8 junction bases match TRBD1. Measured from the cysteine to the phenylalanine, the CDR3 is 16 residues long. The kept DNA is CDR3 alone, 48 bases in frame from the first base. The germline V gene yields SQVTM for CDR1 and ANQGSEA for CDR2. Trimming accounts for 0 bases at V and 3 bases at J, while the number of junction bases matched to no gene is 7.